What follows describes a single T cell receptor beta chain. Its matching antigen is unknown. Unique molecular identifiers had been added to the TCR beta cDNA libraries. TCRdb independently ran MiXCR on the PCR reads; one entry per CDR3 protein. The sample contains about 760,000 distinct CDR3 sequences, about 32% of which appear only once. The data stem from a study of post-analysis software for immune sequencing data. Study context: There were relapsing-remitting, secondary progressive and progressive-relapsing multiple sclerosis among the disease courses included.

General study findings and limits: TRBV segments more frequent in patients than in controls numbered a few and included TRBV5-6, TRBV5-1 and TRBV20-1. Samples sharing a preparation batch grouped tightly together when assessed by F measure.

Trimming took 6 bases from V and 9 from J, leaving 18 bases between them. The CDR3 is 14 amino acids. CDR1 and CDR2 from the germline V gene are SEHNR and FQNEAQ (reference sequence). The TCR originated in a girl aged 10-17 years with multiple sclerosis. Sequences were obtained from blood. The chain links TRBV7-9 to TRBJ2-1; TRBD2 is a possible D gene (5 bases). The CDR3 reads CASRPGTSRGEQFF. In DNA form, the CDR3 reads TGTGCCAGCAGACCGGGCACAAGTCGGGGTGAGCAGTTCTTC.